The clone carrying this TCR beta chain was recorded a few times. Its cognate antigen is unknown. Sequencing used immunoSEQ multiplex PCR; TCRdb keeps in-frame clones, though not all of them. The sample includes 150,000 to 200,000 clones, approximately 81% of them seen just once. The sample belongs to a study of cytomegalovirus exposure and HLA in healthy donors. Germline CDR1 SGHVS, CDR2 FNYEAQ. The CDR3 has 12 residues. V was pared by 1 base and J by 6 bases, with 7 bases between. Study observations and caveats: Three CMV-associated chains were confirmed in vitro to be specific for CMV antigens. Among TCR sequences, most were rare, though some public TCRs appeared in many donors. Subsequent analysis of the 120 or so validation repertoires found a tendency for first-cohort TCR clusters to co-occur.

The chain employs TRBV7-6 and TRBJ2-7; unclear D gene. The receptor comes from a young man in good health and CMV-seropositive. The specimen sequenced was PBMCs. The CDR3 loop reads CASSLGRSEQYF. The DNA of the CDR3 is TGTGCCAGCAGCTTAGGTCGGAGCGAGCAGTACTTC.